The 22 T cell receptor beta chains below all came from one sample that was sequenced in a study of T cells in localized non-small cell lung cancer. This table comes from immunoSEQ multiplex PCR, and its TCRdb copy is limited to in-frame clones, with some not included. Of around 50,000 clones listed, about 88% are singletons. Specimen: PBMCs, collected before any cancer treatment. The origin of the receptors is a man aged 35-75 years with stage II lung adenocarcinoma.

The rearrangement joins TRBV6-1 to TRBJ1-5; D is perhaps TRBD1 (5 bases). This CDR3 region has 19 residues. Germline assignment: CDR1 MNHNS and CDR2 SASEGT. The V end lost 2 bases, the J end lost 2 bases, and 22 bases lay between the germline ends. The CDR3 region is CASSEPPGGGLPGNQPQHF. The CDR3 nucleotides read TGTGCCAGCAGTGAACCCCCGGGGGGAGGCTTACCGGGCAATCAGCCCCAGCATTTT.

Only one count was recorded for this clone. The rearrangement joins TRBV19 to TRBJ2-5; unclear D gene. The CDR3 loop spans 13 amino acids. Germline V gene lookup returns CDR1 LNHDA and CDR2 SQIVND (reference sequence). Trimming took off 5 bases at V and 2 bases at J, with 9 bases between the two ends. CDR3 in amino acids: CASSEGRQETQYF. CDR3 nucleotides: TGTGCCAGTAGTGAAGGCAGACAAGAGACCCAGTACTTC.

The V and J genes are TRBV19 and TRBJ1-5; tentatively, D is TRBD1 (5 bases). V lost 3 bases and J 2 bases, leaving 11 bases between the germline ends. Germline values: CDR1 LNHDA, CDR2 SQIVND (reference sequence). The CDR3 has 15 residues. In DNA form, the CDR3 reads TGTGCCAGTAGTATGATGGGGCTGGGCAATCAGCCCCAGCATTTT. Its protein is CASSMMGLGNQPQHF.

The chain has TRBV5-1 and TRBJ1-3; the D gene is possibly TRBD1 (6 bases). The CDR3 runs to 15 residues. Germline lookup yields CDR1 SGHRS and CDR2 YFSETQ. Trimming took off 2 bases at V and 2 bases at J, with 11 bases between the two ends. CDR3 DNA: TGCGCCAGCAGCTTAGACAGGTCGACTGGAAACACCATATATTTT. This sequence encodes CASSLDRSTGNTIYF.

This clone occurred a few times. V and J are TRBV19 and TRBJ2-7; possible D gene TRBD1, 6 bases. This CDR3 spans 14 amino acids. The V gene's germline CDR1 is LNHDA and CDR2 SQIVND (reference sequence). Trimming removed 5 bases from V and 3 bases from J, with 14 bases in between. The CDR3 is CASSLRDTFYEQYF. CDR3 bases: TGTGCCAGTAGTCTCCGGGACACCTTCTACGAGCAGTACTTC.

The table lists this clone with a few counts. The rearrangement links TRBV5-1 to TRBJ1-6, with TRBD1 as a possible D gene (5 bases). V was clipped by 4 bases and J by 7 bases, with 9 bases between them. The CDR3 has 13 residues. Looked up from germline, CDR1 is SGHRS and CDR2 is YFSETQ. This CDR3 reads CASSGGENSPLHF. The CDR3 DNA follows: TGCGCCAGCAGCGGAGGGGAGAATTCACCCCTCCACTTT. The whole variable domain, remainder taken from reference TRBV5-1 and TRBJ1-6, is KAGVTQTPRYLIKTRGQQVTLSCSPISGHRSVSWYQQTPGQGLQFLFEYFSETQRNKGNFPGRFSGRQFSNSRSEMNVSTLELGDSALYLCASSGGENSPLHFGNGTRLTVT.

The chain couples TRBV5-6 to TRBJ1-6, with D possibly TRBD1 on 5 matching bases. V gave up 6 bases and J gave up 5 bases, with 18 bases separating them. Germline V lookup: CDR1 SGHDT, CDR2 YYEEEE. This CDR3 is 16 amino acids long. The CDR3: CASTPWREGDNSPLHF. CDR3 nucleotides: TGTGCCAGCACCCCGTGGAGGGAAGGGGATAATTCACCCCTCCACTTT. Complete variable domain (other parts from reference TRBV5-6 and TRBJ1-6): DAGVTQSPTHLIKTRGQQVTLRCSPKSGHDTVSWYQQALGQGPQFIFQYYEEEERQRGNFPDRFSGHQFPNYSSELNVNALLLGDSALYLCASTPWREGDNSPLHFGNGTRLTVT.

The chain uses TRBV5-6 and TRBJ2-3, with TRBD2 identical over 7 bases. Trimming cost V 3 bases and J 2 bases; bases outside gene matches: 9. The germline V gene has CDR1 SGHDT and CDR2 YYEEEE. This CDR3 has 16 amino acids. The CDR3: CASSSRDYTSTDTQYF. CDR3 nucleotide sequence: TGTGCCAGCAGCTCCCGGGACTATACGTCCACAGATACGCAGTATTTT. Full variable domain (rest looked up from reference TRBV5-6 and TRBJ2-3): DAGVTQSPTHLIKTRGQQVTLRCSPKSGHDTVSWYQQALGQGPQFIFQYYEEEERQRGNFPDRFSGHQFPNYSSELNVNALLLGDSALYLCASSSRDYTSTDTQYFGPGTRLTVL.

The chain uses TRBV7-6 and TRBJ1-2; D is possibly TRBD1 (5 bases). The CDR3 spans 15 residues. The germline CDR1 and CDR2 sequences are SGHVS and FNYEAQ. V was pared by 5 bases and J by 6 bases, with 19 bases between. The CDR3 here is CASSPFPGGDDGYTF. CDR3 sequence (DNA): TGTGCCAGCAGCCCTTTCCCCGGGGGAGATGATGGCTACACCTTC. Variable domain in full (rest from reference TRBV7-6 and TRBJ1-2): GAGVSQSPRYKVTKRGQDVALRCDPISGHVSLYWYRQALGQGPEFLTYFNYEAQQDKSGLPNDRFSAERPEGSISTLTIQRTEQRDSAMYRCASSPFPGGDDGYTFGSGTRLTVV.

This clone was detected only once. The chain carries TRBV7-3 and TRBJ2-3, with 8 bases that match TRBD1. Germline lookup yields CDR1 SGHTA and CDR2 FQGTGA. CDR3 length equals 14 residues. V dropped 2 bases and J dropped 7; count of bases not matched to a gene: 5. CDR3 in amino acids: CASSLGQGQNTQYF. The CDR3, as DNA: TGTGCCAGCAGCTTAGGACAGGGACAAAATACGCAGTATTTT.

This chain uses TRBV13 with TRBJ2-3; TRBD2 matches 9 bases. Germline CDR1 is PRHDT and CDR2 is FYEKMQ (reference sequence). The junction had 4 bases not matched to a gene; V was cut back by 0 bases and J by 3 bases. This CDR3 has 16 amino acids. The chain's CDR3 is CASSLGSSGGTDTQYF. CDR3 sequence (DNA): TGTGCCAGCAGCTTAGGCAGCAGCGGGGGGACAGATACGCAGTATTTT. Full variable domain (remainder filled in from reference TRBV13 and TRBJ2-3): AAGVIQSPRHLIKEKRETATLKCYPIPRHDTVYWYQQGPGQDPQFLISFYEKMQSDKGSIPDRFSAQQFSDYHSELNMSSLELGDSALYFCASSLGSSGGTDTQYFGPGTRLTVL.

The sample holds one count of this clone. The chain joins TRBV19 to TRBJ1-2; a weak D match, TRBD1 (5 bases). Germline CDR1 LNHDA, CDR2 SQIVND (reference sequence). CDR3 size: 12 residues. Trimming stripped 7 bases from V and 8 bases from J, with 14 bases between. CDR3 region: CASTLSGRGYTF. The CDR3 region has the DNA TGTGCCAGTACCTTATCAGGGAGAGGCTACACCTTC.

The rearrangement links TRBV9 to TRBJ1-1; D is uncertain. V lost 0 bases to trimming and J lost 5 bases, with 17 bases between them. The CDR3 has 16 residues. Germline V CDR1 and CDR2: SGDLS, YYNGEE. CDR3 nucleotides: TGTGCCAGCAGCGTAGGGGCAGGAGTACGTAGGACTGAAGCTTTCTTT. Amino acids: CASSVGAGVRRTEAFF.

J is TRBJ1-1 and V is TRBV5-1; D unclear. The germline CDR1 and CDR2 sequences are SGHRS and YFSETQ. V was trimmed by 0 bases and J by 5 bases, leaving 11 bases between them. The CDR3 has 14 amino acids. Here the CDR3 DNA reads TGCGCCAGCAGCTTGGCCAGCATGGGGACTGAAGCTTTCTTT. It codes for CASSLASMGTEAFF.

The gene calls are TRBV15 and TRBJ2-2, with a weak D call TRBD1 (6 bases). Trimming took 2 bases from V and 3 from J, leaving 16 bases between them. This CDR3 comprises 17 residues. CDR1 LNHNV and CDR2 YYDKDF come from the germline V gene (reference sequence). CDR3 sequence reads: CATSRKTGFGYTGELFF. The CDR3 DNA follows: TGTGCCACCAGCAGAAAAACAGGGTTTGGGTACACCGGGGAGCTGTTTTTT.

This clone was counted a single time. This chain connects TRBV6-5 to TRBJ2-7; D possibly uses TRBD1 or TRBD2 (5 bases each). The length of the CDR3 is 12 residues. V was pared by 8 bases and J by 6 bases, with 14 bases between. The germline gives CDR1 MNHEY, CDR2 SVGAGI. CDR3 sequence reads: CASRLGDFEQYV. The DNA of the CDR3 is TGTGCCAGCCGTCTGGGGGATTTCGAGCAGTACGTC.

This clone was seen only once. In DNA, the CDR3 is TGTGCCAGTACGAACACCGGGGAGCTGTTTTTT. It codes for CASTNTGELFF. This rearrangement joins TRBV2 to TRBJ2-2; D remains unclear. CDR1 and CDR2 from the germline V gene are SNHLY and FYNNEI. The CDR3 runs to 11 residues. V dropped 9 bases and J dropped 0 bases, with 2 bases sitting between them.

Turning to this clone: Other DNA sequences in this specimen translate into the identical CDR3. The chain uses TRBV6-5 and TRBJ1-1; 8 bases map to TRBD1. The CDR3 consists of 13 residues. CDR1 MNHEY and CDR2 SVGAGI come from the germline V gene. The ends lost 2 bases at V and 4 bases at J; junction bases unmatched: 0. The CDR3 coding sequence is TGTGCCAGCAGTTACGGACAGGGCACTGAAGCTTTCTTT. It codes for CASSYGQGTEAFF.

The chain combines TRBV19 with TRBJ2-5; D tentatively fits TRBD1 or TRBD2 (6 bases each). The CDR3 is 15 amino acids. The germline CDR1 and CDR2 sequences are LNHDA and SQIVND (reference sequence). The V gene lost 2 bases and the J gene lost 4 bases, with 14 bases spanning the gap. CDR3 amino acids: CASSIRETGGETQYF. The CDR3 DNA reads as TGTGCCAGTAGTATACGGGAGACAGGTGGAGAGACCCAGTACTTC.

About this clone: The same CDR3 arises from other DNA sequences in this sample as well. V usage is TRBV18 and J usage is TRBJ2-5; no clear D. The CDR3 has 11 residues. Trimming cost V 3 bases and J 3 bases, with 2 bases left between them. The germline gives CDR1 KGHSH, CDR2 LQKENI. This chain's CDR3 is CASSPKETQYF. The CDR3 DNA reads TGTGCCAGCTCACCTAAAGAGACCCAGTACTTC. The whole variable domain, filled in from reference TRBV18 and TRBJ2-5, reads NAGVMQNPRHLVRRRGQEARLRCSPMKGHSHVYWYRQLPEEGLKFMVYLQKENIIDESGMPKERFSAEFPKEGPSILRIQQVVRGDSAAYFCASSPKETQYFGPGTRLLVL.

This clone was detected only once. The gene calls are TRBV5-1 and TRBJ1-2; D remains unclear. CDR3 size: 16 residues. Germline V gene lookup returns CDR1 SGHRS and CDR2 YFSETQ. V lost 0 bases, J lost 7 bases, and 19 bases lay in between. The CDR3 bases are TGCGCCAGCAGCTTGGAGGGTTTTGAGGGAATGGGTGGCTACACCTTC. This codes for CASSLEGFEGMGGYTF.

V gene TRBV11-2 combines with J gene TRBJ1-2; D remains ambiguous. The germline gives CDR1 SGHAT, CDR2 FQNNGV. The CDR3 has 19 amino acids. V dropped 6 bases and J dropped 0 bases, with 26 bases sitting between them. This chain's CDR3 is CASRAPGRRRAQANYGYTF. The CDR3 region has the DNA TGTGCCAGCAGGGCCCCCGGGAGGAGGAGGGCGCAAGCTAACTATGGCTACACCTTC.